The sequence of this T cell receptor beta chain was determined in a study of blood T cells in healthy people across ages. Regarding the study as a whole: Observed TCR beta diversity per million T cells went down as age went up. This fall followed a roughly linear course with age.

This clonotype was seen only a few times. The target antigen is unknown. CDR3 length: 13 amino acids. The germline V and J ends were trimmed by 5 bases and 6 bases, with 13 bases remaining between them. Next came a second PCR, run for roughly 6 to 11 cycles, which used a sample-barcoded 5' primer along with a J-beta primer mix. TCRdb analysed the 5' RACE reads with MiXCR anew, one entry per CDR3 protein. The data hold 1.4 million or so distinct CDR3 sequences, with approximately 42% observed a single time. Total RNA was extracted at no less than 5 micrograms per sample. The source of this sequence is a young woman in good health. The chain combines TRBV12-3 or TRBV12-4 with TRBJ1-1, with D perhaps TRBD1 (5 bases). Sequencing was performed on blood. CDR3 nucleotides: TGTGCCAGCAGTCCAGCCGACAGACCTGAAGCTTTCTTT. It yields the protein CASSPADRPEAFF.